The 30 T cell receptor beta chains reported below all come from one sample, sequenced in a study of a mutant IDH1 vaccine in newly diagnosed glioma. As to time point: week 23, last vaccination. In every dose of vaccine, 300 ug of mutant IDH1 20-mer peptide was given alongside topical imiquimod. Repertoires were generated with immunoSEQ multiplex PCR, while TCRdb's copy carries only in-frame clones and drops some. Here the sample spans approximately 62,000 clones, around 84% being singletons. Which antigens these TCRs recognize remains unknown. The sample consisted of PBMCs, taken from a glioma patient whose treatment included an IDH1 peptide vaccine. These receptors were obtained from a man aged 25-40 years with glioma.

The V gene is TRBV2, the J gene TRBJ1-2, with 7 bases aligning to TRBD1. The V segment lost 10 bases and the J segment 0 bases; nucleotides outside the gene matches: 8. CDR1 is SNHLY and CDR2 is FYNNEI in the germline V gene. The CDR3 covers 14 residues. The CDR3 spells CATARQGPNYGYTF. CDR3 nucleotide sequence: TGTGCCACCGCTCGACAGGGACCTAACTATGGCTACACCTTC. The full variable domain, completed using reference TRBV2 and TRBJ1-2, is EPEVTQTPSHQVTQMGQEVILRCVPISNHLYFYWYRQILGQKVEFLVSFYNNEISEKSEIFDDQFSVERPDGSNFTLKIRSTKLEDSAMYFCATARQGPNYGYTFGSGTRLTVV.

V gene TRBV5-1 combines with J gene TRBJ2-1, with D possibly being TRBD1 (6 bases). The CDR3 covers 11 residues. Trimming left V 1 base short and J 10 bases short, with 6 bases between. Germline CDR1 SGHRS, CDR2 YFSETQ. For the CDR3, the DNA is TGCGCCAGCAGCTTGACAGGGGAGCAGTTCTTC. This translates into CASSLTGEQFF.

J is TRBJ2-3 and V is TRBV4-1; D gene uncertain. CDR3 length: 12 residues. From germline, CDR1 is MGHRA and CDR2 YSYEKL. V lost 4 bases, J lost 4 bases, and 6 bases lay in between. DNA of the CDR3: TGCGCCAGCAGCCCCCGGTCAGATACGCAGTATTTT. Encoded protein: CASSPRSDTQYF.

The V and J genes are TRBV19 and TRBJ2-1; D is unresolved. The CDR3 is 12 amino acids. Germline V gene lookup returns CDR1 LNHDA and CDR2 SQIVND (reference sequence). The V and J ends lost 11 bases and 0 bases respectively, with 8 bases between them. Here the CDR3 reads CASGRSYNEQFF. The CDR3 DNA sequence: TGTGCCTCCGGGCGCTCCTACAATGAGCAGTTCTTC.

V gene TRBV4-1 combines with J gene TRBJ2-1, with no clear D. Looked up from germline, CDR1 is MGHRA and CDR2 is YSYEKL. The CDR3 runs to 13 residues. V dropped 5 bases and J dropped 4 bases, with 9 bases sitting between them. CDR3 region: CASSVRTYNEQFF. The CDR3, as DNA: TGCGCCAGCAGCGTGCGTACGTACAATGAGCAGTTCTTC.

This chain links TRBV6-1 with TRBJ2-3; D may match TRBD1 or TRBD2 (6 bases each). The CDR3 is 17 amino acids. Trimming removed 3 bases at V and 3 bases at J, with 19 bases between. The germline CDR1 and CDR2 sequences are MNHNS and SASEGT. The CDR3: CASSDLPGAARTDTQYF. The CDR3 DNA sequence: TGTGCCAGCAGTGACCTGCCGGGGGCAGCCCGGACAGATACGCAGTATTTT.

V usage is TRBV7-9 and J usage is TRBJ2-7; 10 bases are shared with TRBD1. The trim removed 3 bases at V and 2 bases at J, leaving 7 bases unmatched. Looked up from germline, CDR1 is SEHNR and CDR2 is FQNEAQ (reference sequence). CDR3 size: 16 residues. The CDR3 DNA sequence: TGTGCCAGCAGCTTTTCCTTCGGGACAGGGGCCTACGAGCAGTACTTC. This translates into CASSFSFGTGAYEQYF.

This clone was seen a single time. This chain links TRBV9 with TRBJ2-2; D call uncertain. The CDR3 totals 9 residues. CDR1 SGDLS and CDR2 YYNGEE come from the germline V gene. CDR3 amino acids: CAVPGELFF. In DNA, the CDR3 is TGTGCTGTGCCCGGGGAGCTGTTTTTT.

This chain connects TRBV18 to TRBJ2-7, with D unresolved. This CDR3 region has 14 residues. V was trimmed by 0 bases and J by 2 bases, leaving 8 bases between them. Germline CDR1 is KGHSH and CDR2 is LQKENI. The CDR3 bases are TGTGCCAGCTCACCACCCAAAGCGACCTACGAGCAGTACTTC. Protein sequence: CASSPPKATYEQYF.

This chain joins TRBV19 and TRBJ1-2, with D unresolved. The germline V gene has CDR1 LNHDA and CDR2 SQIVND (reference sequence). The V gene lost 5 bases and the J gene lost 7 bases, with 17 bases spanning the gap. The CDR3 runs 14 residues. The CDR3 DNA sequence: TGTGCCAGTAGTCAGCCGGGCCTCGGGTCTGGCTACACCTTC. It codes for CASSQPGLGSGYTF.

The rearrangement uses TRBV5-1 and TRBJ1-1; D remains unclear. Germline V gives CDR1 SGHRS, CDR2 YFSETQ. V was pared by 2 bases and J by 6 bases, with 17 bases between. The CDR3 covers 15 residues. Written as DNA, the CDR3 is TGCGCCAGCAGCTTCTATACTGGGGATGGGGCTGAAGCTTTCTTT. This translates into CASSFYTGDGAEAFF.

This clone was seen a few times. The gene calls are TRBV19 and TRBJ1-1; 8 bases fit TRBD1. This CDR3 is 18 amino acids long. The trim removed 5 bases at V and 1 base at J, leaving 15 bases unmatched. Per germline, CDR1 LNHDA and CDR2 SQIVND (reference sequence). CDR3 residues: CASSPIPGQAPPNTEAFF. DNA of the CDR3: TGTGCCAGTAGTCCAATACCGGGACAGGCCCCACCGAACACTGAAGCTTTCTTT.

The V gene is TRBV30, the J gene TRBJ2-2, with D tentatively TRBD1 (5 bases). Germline values: CDR1 GTSNPN, CDR2 SVGIG (reference sequence). V lost 8 bases to trimming and J lost 1 base, with 11 bases between them. The length of the CDR3 is 13 residues. The CDR3 here is CARQTENTGELFF. The CDR3 DNA is TGTGCCCGGCAGACAGAGAACACCGGGGAGCTGTTTTTT.

V is TRBV27 and J is TRBJ1-4; tentative D call: TRBD1 (5 bases). Germline assignment: CDR1 MNHEY and CDR2 SMNVEV (reference sequence). The CDR3 covers 15 residues. The germline V and J ends were trimmed by 3 bases and 8 bases, with 16 bases remaining between them. The CDR3 loop reads CASSFAPSGGEKLFF. The CDR3 bases are TGTGCCAGCAGTTTCGCACCGAGTGGGGGGGAAAAACTGTTTTTT.

V gene TRBV9 combines with J gene TRBJ1-3; D remains ambiguous. V was trimmed by 2 bases and J by 6 bases, leaving 12 bases between them. The CDR3 length is 14 residues. Per germline, CDR1 SGDLS and CDR2 YYNGEE. The DNA for the CDR3 is TGTGCCAGCAGCGTTGGATATTTAGAAAACACCATATATTTT. Amino acids: CASSVGYLENTIYF. Variable domain in full (rest from reference TRBV9 and TRBJ1-3): DSGVTQTPKHLITATGQRVTLRCSPRSGDLSVYWYQQSLDQGLQFLIQYYNGEERAKGNILERFSAQQFPDLHSELNLSSLELGDSALYFCASSVGYLENTIYFGEGSWLTVV.

This clone appeared a few times. This rearrangement joins TRBV9 to TRBJ2-5, with D possibly matching TRBD2 (5 bases). The CDR3 is 14 residues long. V lost 3 bases and J lost 7, with 16 bases in between. Germline lookup yields CDR1 SGDLS and CDR2 YYNGEE. The CDR3 is CASSGGKGWGTQYF. For the CDR3, the DNA is TGTGCCAGCAGCGGAGGGAAGGGTTGGGGGACCCAGTACTTC.

This clone came up once. The genes are TRBV2 and TRBJ1-3; D is perhaps TRBD1 (5 bases). Germline CDR1 and CDR2: SNHLY and FYNNEI. Trimming left V 10 bases short and J 2 bases short, with 21 bases between. The CDR3 extends over 16 amino acids. Here the CDR3 DNA reads TGTGCCACCCAAGGTCCGGGACTTCGAACTGGAAACACCATATATTTT. Translated, it gives CATQGPGLRTGNTIYF.

This chain links TRBV7-9 with TRBJ1-6; a weak D match, TRBD1 (5 bases). The length of the CDR3 is 17 residues. Trimming removed 5 bases at V and 6 bases at J, with 20 bases between. Germline CDR1 and CDR2: SEHNR and FQNEAQ (reference sequence). Written as DNA, the CDR3 is TGTGCCAGCAGCGAAAATGACAGACGGGGGAGTAATTCACCCCTCCACTTT. This codes for CASSENDRRGSNSPLHF.

The chain is built from TRBV27 and TRBJ1-1; D not resolved. CDR1 is MNHEY, CDR2 SMNVEV, per germline (reference sequence). The V gene lost 6 bases and the J gene lost 1 base, with 15 bases spanning the gap. The CDR3 sequence is 15 residues long. CDR3 sequence reads: CASSRVGLGNTEAFF. As DNA, the CDR3 is TGTGCCAGCAGCCGGGTCGGGCTTGGGAACACTGAAGCTTTCTTT.

This chain links TRBV15 with TRBJ2-2; 8 bases align to TRBD1. CDR1 LNHNV and CDR2 YYDKDF come from the germline V gene (reference sequence). The CDR3 spans 17 residues. Germline trimming cut 0 bases from V and 1 base from J; bases unmatched to any gene: 4. CDR3 nucleotides: TGTGCCACCAGCAGAGAGAGTGGACAGGGGAACACCGGGGAGCTGTTTTTT. The encoded protein is CATSRESGQGNTGELFF. Based on the CDR3 plus reference TRBV15 and TRBJ2-2, the full variable domain is DAMVIQNPRYQVTQFGKPVTLSCSQTLNHNVMYWYQQKSSQAPKLLFHYYDKDFNNEADTPDNFQSRRPNTSFCFLDIRSPGLGDTAMYLCATSRESGQGNTGELFFGEGSRLTVL.

The V gene is TRBV27, the J gene TRBJ2-7; D may be TRBD1 (6 bases). Trimming removed 8 bases from V and 6 bases from J, with 32 bases in between. There are 18 residues in the CDR3. The V gene's germline CDR1 is MNHEY and CDR2 SMNVEV (reference sequence). CDR3 region: CASRRVGTPSYQPGEQYF. In nucleotides, the CDR3 is TGTGCCAGCCGCAGGGTTGGGACACCTTCCTACCAACCGGGCGAGCAGTACTTC.

The chain carries TRBV28 and TRBJ2-7; D is ambiguous. Trimming removed 2 bases from V and 3 bases from J, with 11 bases in between. Per germline, CDR1 MDHEN and CDR2 SYDVKM. The CDR3 is made up of 14 amino acids. The CDR3 region has the DNA TGTGCCAGCAGTTTAGCCGGCAAGAGCTACGAGCAGTACTTC. Translation gives CASSLAGKSYEQYF.

The rearrangement joins TRBV6-5 to TRBJ1-1, with D uncertain. The CDR3 runs to 13 residues. Trimming removed 3 bases from V and 4 bases from J, with 9 bases in between. Germline V lookup: CDR1 MNHEY, CDR2 SVGAGI. This CDR3 reads CASSYLGSTEAFF. The CDR3 nucleotides read TGTGCCAGCAGTTATCTGGGAAGCACTGAAGCTTTCTTT.

The rearrangement joins TRBV7-9 to TRBJ2-7; D is uncertain. The germline V gene has CDR1 SEHNR and CDR2 FQNEAQ (reference sequence). The length of the CDR3 is 13 residues. Trimming left V 3 bases short and J 12 bases short, with 18 bases between. This chain's CDR3 is CASSFWQDDSRYF. In nucleotides, the CDR3 is TGTGCCAGCAGCTTCTGGCAGGACGACTCACGGTACTTC.

CDR3 nucleotides: TGTGCCAGCAGAGGGCAGGGGAATAATTCACCCCTCCACTTT. Translated: CASRGQGNNSPLHF. The rearrangement joins TRBV9 to TRBJ1-6; maybe TRBD1 (6 bases). The CDR3 covers 14 residues. CDR1 and CDR2 from the germline V gene are SGDLS and YYNGEE. V lost 5 bases to trimming and J lost 5 bases, with 11 bases between them.

The CDR3 reads CASSPLTGTGELFF. The CDR3 nucleotides are TGTGCCAGCAGTCCATTAACAGGGACCGGGGAGCTGTTTTTT. This chain joins TRBV27 and TRBJ2-2; D is perhaps TRBD1 (6 bases). Per the germline V gene, CDR1 is MNHEY and CDR2 is SMNVEV (reference sequence). The CDR3 totals 14 residues. V lost 5 bases and J lost 5, with 12 bases in between.

Concerning this clone: The germline gene is not matched at one end of the junction; a read error may be the cause. CDR3 residues: CASRLQRLPSF. The CDR3 DNA is TGTGCCAGCAGATTACAGAGACTCCCCTCGTTT. This chain connects TRBV7-2 to TRBJ1-1; D uncertain. The CDR3 consists of 11 residues. Germline V gives CDR1 SGHTA, CDR2 FQGNSA.

The gene calls are TRBV10-3 and TRBJ2-6, with a possible D match to TRBD1 (5 bases). Germline CDR1 ENHRY, CDR2 SYGVKD. V was cut by 10 bases and J by 0 bases, with 13 bases left in between. There are 15 residues in the CDR3. CDR3 region: CATRETDSGANVLTF. DNA for the CDR3: TGTGCCACCAGAGAGACAGACTCTGGGGCCAACGTCCTGACTTTC.

This chain connects TRBV6-6 to TRBJ2-5, with D possibly TRBD2 on 5 matching bases. The J call may be wrong; the DNA end is better matched by TRBJ2-7. CDR1 is MNHNY, CDR2 SVGAGI, per germline (reference sequence). The CDR3 runs 15 residues. CDR3 loop: CASSYDEGLSYEQYF. The CDR3 DNA reads TGTGCCAGCAGTTACGATGAGGGTCTTTCCTACGAGCAGTACTTC.

The genes are TRBV4-1 and TRBJ2-2, with D perhaps TRBD1 (6 bases). V dropped 0 bases and J dropped 3 bases, with 17 bases sitting between them. Germline V gene lookup returns CDR1 MGHRA and CDR2 YSYEKL. The CDR3 loop spans 18 amino acids. The CDR3 DNA reads TGCGCCAGCAGCCAAGACAGAAATTGGGGGCGAGACACCGGGGAGCTGTTTTTT. Its translation: CASSQDRNWGRDTGELFF.